This T cell receptor (beta chain) was sequenced in a study of shared clonotypes between healthy human individuals. Study outcomes and limitations: Non-shared clonotypes were found to have lower generation probabilities than the clonotypes that were shared by all four of the sorted-subset donors. The small donor group covered limited genetic and exposure diversity. Estimated richness values were generally larger in naive subsets than in memory subsets. It was anticipated that sequencing depth would influence how many clonotypes donors shared.

Here immunoSEQ multiplex PCR was the method, and the copy in TCRdb shows in-frame clones only, minus some. The sample yields under 1 million clones, around 93% seen once. CD45RO negativity and positive selection for CCR7 defined naive CD8 cells, a population that excluded terminally differentiated effector memory CD45RA+ cells. CDR1 is SEHNR and CDR2 is FQNEAQ in the germline V gene (reference sequence). This CDR3 is 11 amino acids long. Trimming removed 5 bases at V and 7 bases at J, with 9 bases between. Only one count was recorded for this clone. Its specificity is unknown. Sequenced input: naive CD8+ T cells sorted from blood. The sequence came from a man younger than 45 in good health. The chain has TRBV7-9 and TRBJ2-7, with a tentative D call TRBD1 (5 bases). CDR3 sequence reads: CASSRRVEQYF. CDR3 in DNA: TGTGCCAGCAGCCGCAGGGTTGAGCAGTACTTC.